These 12 T cell receptor beta chains share one sample of origin, sequenced in a study of tumor and adjacent non-tumor tissue in lung cancer. RNA was extracted from bulk tissue without any cell sorting. The library came from three nested PCR rounds adapted from ARM-PCR protocols. Each CDR3 protein gets one entry after TCRdb re-called the multiplex PCR reads with MiXCR. The repertoire includes 65,000 to 90,000 distinct CDR3 sequences, 75% to 90% of them detected once, and 13% sits in the top ten. Sequenced sample: lung tumor tissue. The receptors derive from a woman aged 45-60 years with non-small cell lung cancer.

The chain is built from TRBV24-1 and TRBJ2-3, with D uncertain. The CDR3 totals 14 residues. CDR1 and CDR2 from the germline V gene are KGHDR and SFDVKD. The V end was cut by 2 bases, the J end by 6 bases, with 11 bases between. The CDR3 coding sequence is TGTGCCACCAGTGATTGGCAGCCAACCGATACGCAGTATTTT. Translation: CATSDWQPTDTQYF.

The chain joins TRBV6-5 to TRBJ2-1; 8 nucleotides line up with TRBD1. The V segment lost 3 bases and the J segment 4 bases; nucleotides outside the gene matches: 8. CDR3 length: 16 amino acids. Germline V gene lookup returns CDR1 MNHEY and CDR2 SVGAGI. In nucleotides, the CDR3 is TGTGCCAGCAGTTATCCTTCCGGACAGGGATACAATGAGCAGTTCTTC. Protein: CASSYPSGQGYNEQFF.

This clonotype was detected only once. V gene TRBV20-1 combines with J gene TRBJ2-1; D is possibly TRBD2 (5 bases). The CDR3 is 14 amino acids. Trimming took 1 base from V and 4 from J, leaving 11 bases between them. Germline V lookup: CDR1 DFQATT, CDR2 SNEGSKA (reference sequence). This CDR3 reads CSARGITGYNEQFF. DNA for the CDR3: TGCAGTGCTAGAGGCATAACGGGATACAATGAGCAGTTCTTC.

The V call is TRBV6-2 or TRBV6-3, the J call TRBJ2-1; D gene unclear. Germline CDR1 is MNHEY and CDR2 is SVGEGT. The V gene lost 9 bases and the J gene lost 5 bases, with 17 bases spanning the gap. The CDR3 runs 14 residues. The CDR3 nucleotides are TGTGCCAGTATGCCGGAAGGTACTAACAATGAGCAGTTCTTC. Protein sequence: CASMPEGTNNEQFF.

A single count supports this clonotype. The CDR3 does not close with the conserved phenylalanine or tryptophan, likely indicating a read error. It is unclear where the CDR3 begins or ends on the DNA, so no DNA is shown, and the CDR3 is as TCRdb lists it. The V call is TRBV11-2, the J call TRBJ2-2. Germline V gives CDR1 SGHAT, CDR2 FQNNGV. 13 amino acids form the CDR3, both terminal residues included. This chain's CDR3 is CASSKNWDTGSCS.

On this clonotype itself: The junction departs from germline at one end; a sequencing error may be responsible. The chain couples TRBV4-1 to TRBJ2-5; D possibly corresponds to TRBD1 (7 bases). The CDR3 consists of 16 residues. The germline V gene has CDR1 MGHRA and CDR2 YSYEKL. CDR3: CASSPGGGTEQETHYF. The CDR3 DNA sequence: TGCGCCAGCAGCCCAGGCGGCGGGACAGAGCAAGAGACCCATTACTTC.

In the case of this clonotype: A junction end diverges from the germline sequence, so it may reflect a read error. The V and J genes are TRBV29-1 and TRBJ2-3; TRBD2 might be the D (5 bases). The CDR3 is 13 amino acids. Germline CDR1 is SQVTM and CDR2 is ANQGSEA. The CDR3 loop is CSVRGYGSDTQYF. The CDR3 DNA follows: TGCAGCGTCCGAGGGTATGGCTCAGATACACAGTATTTT.

On this clonotype: One end of the junction does not line up with germline, which may come from a read error. The CDR3 DNA is TGTAGCGTTGAAGGACAGGGGCGGACTGATGCTTTCTTT. Protein: CSVEGQGRTDAFF. This sequence joins TRBV29-1 and TRBJ1-1, with TRBD1 matching over 9 bases. The germline gives CDR1 SQVTM, CDR2 ANQGSEA. The CDR3 sequence is 13 residues long. Together with reference TRBV29-1 and TRBJ1-1, the CDR3 gives the full variable domain: SAVISQKPSRDICQRGTSLTIQCQVDSQVTMMFWYRQQPGQSLTLIATANQGSEATYESGFVIDKFPISRPNLTFSTLTVSNMSPEDSSIYLCSVEGQGRTDAFFGQGTRLTVV.

V is TRBV4-2 and J is TRBJ2-1; D is perhaps TRBD2 (6 bases). CDR3 size: 14 residues. Trimming removed 2 bases from V and 9 bases from J, with 14 bases in between. The germline CDR1 and CDR2 sequences are LGHNA and YNFKEQ. The chain's CDR3 is CASSQPGGEGEQFF. Written as DNA, the CDR3 is TGTGCCAGCAGCCAACCCGGGGGAGAGGGTGAGCAGTTCTTC.

A remark on this clonotype: An end of the junction does not agree with germline; a read error may underlie this. The chain is built from TRBV7-9 and TRBJ1-4, with TRBD1 matching over 7 bases. Germline CDR1 SEHNR, CDR2 FQNEAQ (reference sequence). This CDR3 is 15 amino acids long. The chain's CDR3 is CANSLRQGPNKKLFF. CDR3 bases: TGTGCCAACAGCTTAAGACAGGGACCTAATAAAAAACTGTTTTTT.

Comments on this clonotype: The conserved phenylalanine or tryptophan normally closing the CDR3 is absent here, so this likely arose from a read error. The chain joins TRBV6-2 or TRBV6-3 to TRBJ2-1, with TRBD2 identical over 8 bases. V was pared by 7 bases and J by 10 bases, with 15 bases of the junction left unmatched. Germline CDR1 reads MNHEY; CDR2 reads SVGEGT. The length of the CDR3 is 15 residues. This CDR3 reads CASKPSGYTVREQFL. CDR3 bases: TGTGCCAGCAAGCCTAGCGGGTATACCGTCAGAGAGCAGTTCTTA.

This chain links TRBV28 with TRBJ2-2; TRBD2 aligns across 8 bases. V shed 3 bases and J 9 bases; nucleotides not matched to a gene: 6. This CDR3 is 14 amino acids long. Germline lookup yields CDR1 MDHEN and CDR2 SYDVKM. The CDR3 sequence is CASSFSGSIRELFF. Written as DNA, the CDR3 is TGTGCCAGCAGTTTCAGCGGGAGTATCAGGGAGCTGTTTTTT.